These 10 T cell receptor beta chains were sequenced from one sample in a study of response to subunit inactivated influenza vaccine. One entry per CDR3 protein results from TCRdb running MiXCR on the RT-PCR reads. The sample yields under 950,000 distinct CDR3 sequences, around 20% seen once. Sample: PBMCs from blood, taken 5 to 6 days after vaccination. The receptors originated from a man aged 50 to 60 who received an inactivated influenza vaccine.

The chain has TRBV4-3 and TRBJ2-7; possible D gene TRBD1, 6 bases. Trimming took off 1 base at V and 0 bases at J, with 10 bases between the two ends. The germline CDR1 and CDR2 sequences are LGHNA and YSLEER. The CDR3 has 15 residues. In nucleotides, the CDR3 is TGCGCCAGCAGCCAAGGGGCCAGGGGCTCCTACGAGCAGTACTTC. This translates into CASSQGARGSYEQYF.

This chain uses TRBV2 with TRBJ2-5; 9 bases fit TRBD1. Unmatched junction bases numbered 3, after V lost 7 bases and J lost 3 bases. The CDR3 extends over 13 amino acids. In germline, CDR1 is SNHLY, CDR2 FYNNEI. CDR3 residues: CASTRDREETQYF. The CDR3 DNA reads as TGTGCCAGCACCAGGGACAGGGAAGAGACCCAGTACTTC.

This clonotype was detected only a few times. V and J are TRBV4-3 and TRBJ1-6; D unresolved. This CDR3 comprises 14 residues. Trimming stripped 0 bases from V and 8 bases from J, with 8 bases between. The V gene's germline CDR1 is LGHNA and CDR2 YSLEER. The CDR3 loop reads CASSQDRIDSPLHF. In DNA form, the CDR3 reads TGCGCCAGCAGCCAAGATCGTATAGATTCACCCCTCCACTTT.

This clonotype was recorded at least ten times. The rearrangement links TRBV12-3 or TRBV12-4 to TRBJ1-1; TRBD1 agrees at 9 bases. V lost 3 bases to trimming and J lost 9 bases; unmatched junction nucleotides: 5. The CDR3 is made up of 13 amino acids. This CDR3 reads CASSLGGQGKAFF. The CDR3, as DNA: TGTGCCAGCAGTTTGGGGGGACAGGGAAAAGCTTTCTTT.

This chain connects TRBV2 to TRBJ2-7, with no clear D. Germline CDR1 reads SNHLY; CDR2 reads FYNNEI. The CDR3 covers 11 residues. Trimming stripped 3 bases from V and 6 bases from J, with 6 bases between. This CDR3 is CASSEEVEQYF. DNA for the CDR3: TGTGCCAGCAGTGAGGAAGTCGAGCAGTACTTC.

This clonotype was observed a handful of times. The gene calls are TRBV7-2 and TRBJ2-7, with 8 bases matching TRBD1. CDR3 length: 15 amino acids. The ends lost 2 bases at V and 2 bases at J; junction bases unmatched: 5. The germline V gene has CDR1 SGHTA and CDR2 FQGNSA. CDR3 sequence reads: CASSLTGQDAYEQYF. CDR3 nucleotide sequence: TGTGCCAGCAGCTTAACGGGACAGGACGCCTACGAGCAGTACTTC.

This clonotype appeared a few times. The rearrangement links TRBV7-2 to TRBJ2-7; D is ambiguous. Germline lookup yields CDR1 SGHTA and CDR2 FQGNSA. Trimming left V 5 bases short and J 3 bases short, with 17 bases between. The CDR3 extends over 15 amino acids. The CDR3, as DNA: TGTGCCAGCAGCCCAAGGACGGTACGAGGCTACGAGCAGTACTTC. Its protein product is CASSPRTVRGYEQYF.

This clonotype appeared a few times. This chain uses TRBV20-1 with TRBJ2-1; a weak D match, TRBD1 (6 bases). The ends were cut back, 3 bases at V and 3 bases at J, with 18 bases in the middle. Per the germline V gene, CDR1 is DFQATT and CDR2 is SNEGSKA (reference sequence). There are 16 residues in the CDR3. In DNA, the CDR3 is TGCAGTGCTAGGAGGGGGAAGGCAGGGGACTACAATGAGCAGTTCTTC. Residues: CSARRGKAGDYNEQFF.

Comments on this clonotype: One end of the junction fails to match germline, which may point to a read error. The chain employs TRBV6-1 and TRBJ2-3, with D unclear. The CDR3 runs to 8 residues. CDR1 is MNHNS, CDR2 SASEGT, per germline. The CDR3 DNA reads as TGTGCCAGCAGTGAAACAGATTTT. This codes for CASSETDF.

This chain connects TRBV6-2 or TRBV6-3 to TRBJ2-2; D perhaps matches TRBD1 (5 bases). Trimming removed 6 bases from V and 3 bases from J, with 20 bases in between. CDR3 size: 17 residues. Per germline, CDR1 MNHEY and CDR2 SVGEGT. The CDR3 nucleotides read TGTGCCAGCAGCCGCCCCCCGTGGGGCAGAGACACCGGGGAGCTGTTTTTT. It codes for CASSRPPWGRDTGELFF.